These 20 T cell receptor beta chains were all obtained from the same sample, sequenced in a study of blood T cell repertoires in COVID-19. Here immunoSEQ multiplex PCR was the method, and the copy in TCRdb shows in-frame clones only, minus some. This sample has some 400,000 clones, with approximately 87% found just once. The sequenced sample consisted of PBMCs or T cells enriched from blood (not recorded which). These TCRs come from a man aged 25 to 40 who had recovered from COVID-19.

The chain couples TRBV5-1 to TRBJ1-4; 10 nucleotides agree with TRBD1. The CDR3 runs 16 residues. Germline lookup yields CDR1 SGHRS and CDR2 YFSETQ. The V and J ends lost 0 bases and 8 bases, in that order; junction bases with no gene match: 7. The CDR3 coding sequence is TGCGCCAGCAGCTTGGCCCCGACAGGGGGCGCGGAAAAACTGTTTTTT. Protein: CASSLAPTGGAEKLFF.

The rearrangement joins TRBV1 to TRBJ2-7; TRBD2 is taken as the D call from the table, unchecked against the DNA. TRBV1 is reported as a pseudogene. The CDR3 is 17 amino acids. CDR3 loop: CTSSQGDAGGRTHEQYF. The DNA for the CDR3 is TGCACCAGCAGCCAAGGTGATGCGGGGGGCCGTACACACGAGCAGTACTTC.

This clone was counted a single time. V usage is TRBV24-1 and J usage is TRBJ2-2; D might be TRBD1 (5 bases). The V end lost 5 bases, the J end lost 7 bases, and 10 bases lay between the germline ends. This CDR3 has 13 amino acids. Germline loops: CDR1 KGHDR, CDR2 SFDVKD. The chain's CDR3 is CATSGTINGELFF. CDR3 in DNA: TGTGCCACCAGTGGGACAATTAACGGGGAGCTGTTTTTT.

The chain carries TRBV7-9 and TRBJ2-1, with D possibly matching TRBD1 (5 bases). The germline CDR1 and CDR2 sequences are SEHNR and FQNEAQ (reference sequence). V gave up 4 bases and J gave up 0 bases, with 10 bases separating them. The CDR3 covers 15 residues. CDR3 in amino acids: CASSSRVSSYNEQFF. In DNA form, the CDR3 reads TGTGCCAGCAGCTCCAGGGTGTCCTCCTACAATGAGCAGTTCTTC.

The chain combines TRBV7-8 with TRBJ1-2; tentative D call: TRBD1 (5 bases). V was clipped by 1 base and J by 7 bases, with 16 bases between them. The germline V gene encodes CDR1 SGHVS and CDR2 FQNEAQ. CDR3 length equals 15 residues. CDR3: CASSLEGLFLVGYTF. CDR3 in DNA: TGTGCCAGCAGCTTAGAGGGACTGTTTTTGGTTGGCTACACCTTC.

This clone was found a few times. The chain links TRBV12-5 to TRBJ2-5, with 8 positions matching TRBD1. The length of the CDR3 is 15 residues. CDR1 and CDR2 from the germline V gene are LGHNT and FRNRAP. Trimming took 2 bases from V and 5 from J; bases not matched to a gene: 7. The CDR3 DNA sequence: TGTGCTAGTGGTTTGTCCGGCAGGGGGCTTGAGACCCAGTACTTC. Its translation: CASGLSGRGLETQYF.

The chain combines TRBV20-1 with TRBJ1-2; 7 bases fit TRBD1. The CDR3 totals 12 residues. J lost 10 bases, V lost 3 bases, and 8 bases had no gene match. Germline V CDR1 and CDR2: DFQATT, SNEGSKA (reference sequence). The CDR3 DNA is TGCAGTGCTAGTGGACTGCAGGGGGACTACACCTTC. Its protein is CSASGLQGDYTF.

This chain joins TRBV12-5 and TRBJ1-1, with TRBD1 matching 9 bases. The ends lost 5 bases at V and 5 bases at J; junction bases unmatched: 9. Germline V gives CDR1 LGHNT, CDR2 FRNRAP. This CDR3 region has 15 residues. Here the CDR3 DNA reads TGTGCTAGTGGTCTGGGAACAGGGGGCAGGACTGAAGCTTTCTTT. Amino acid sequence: CASGLGTGGRTEAFF.

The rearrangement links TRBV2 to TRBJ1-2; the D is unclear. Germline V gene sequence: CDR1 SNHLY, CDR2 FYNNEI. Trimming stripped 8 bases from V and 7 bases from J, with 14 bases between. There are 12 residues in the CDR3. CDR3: CASAGKYGGYTF. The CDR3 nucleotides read TGTGCCAGCGCGGGGAAATACGGTGGCTACACCTTC.

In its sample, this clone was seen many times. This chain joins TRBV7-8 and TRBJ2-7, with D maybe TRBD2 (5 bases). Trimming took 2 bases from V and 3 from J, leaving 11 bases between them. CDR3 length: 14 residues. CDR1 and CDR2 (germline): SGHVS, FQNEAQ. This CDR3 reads CASSLTGKGYEQYF. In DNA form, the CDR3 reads TGTGCCAGCAGCTTAACCGGGAAAGGCTACGAGCAGTACTTC.

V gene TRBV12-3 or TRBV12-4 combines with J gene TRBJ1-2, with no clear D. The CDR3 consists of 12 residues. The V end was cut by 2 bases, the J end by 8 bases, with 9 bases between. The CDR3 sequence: CASSLKERGYTF. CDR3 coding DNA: TGTGCCAGCAGTTTAAAGGAGAGGGGCTACACCTTC.

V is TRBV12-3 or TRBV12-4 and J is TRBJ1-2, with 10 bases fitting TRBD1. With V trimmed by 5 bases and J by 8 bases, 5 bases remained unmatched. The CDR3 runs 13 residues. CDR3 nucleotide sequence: TGTGCCAGCAGTATCGGGACAGGGGAAGGCTACACCTTC. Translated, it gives CASSIGTGEGYTF.

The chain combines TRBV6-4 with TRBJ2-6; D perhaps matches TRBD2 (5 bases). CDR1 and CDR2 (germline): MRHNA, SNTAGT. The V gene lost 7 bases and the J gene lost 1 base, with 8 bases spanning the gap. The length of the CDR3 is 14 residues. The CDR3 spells CASKAESGANVLTF. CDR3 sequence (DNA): TGTGCCAGCAAAGCGGAGTCTGGGGCCAACGTCCTGACTTTC.

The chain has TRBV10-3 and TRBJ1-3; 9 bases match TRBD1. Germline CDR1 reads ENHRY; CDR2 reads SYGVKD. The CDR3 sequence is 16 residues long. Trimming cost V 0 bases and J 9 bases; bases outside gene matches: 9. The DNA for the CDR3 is TGTGCCATCAGTGAGTCAGGGGACAGGGACCGGGGCACCATATATTTT. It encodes CAISESGDRDRGTIYF.

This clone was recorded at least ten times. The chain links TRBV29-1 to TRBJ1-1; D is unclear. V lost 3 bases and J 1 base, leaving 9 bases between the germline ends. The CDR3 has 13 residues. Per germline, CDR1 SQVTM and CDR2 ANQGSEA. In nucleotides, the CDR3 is TGCAGCGTTGACTTCTCCGGGAACACTGAAGCTTTCTTT. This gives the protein CSVDFSGNTEAFF.

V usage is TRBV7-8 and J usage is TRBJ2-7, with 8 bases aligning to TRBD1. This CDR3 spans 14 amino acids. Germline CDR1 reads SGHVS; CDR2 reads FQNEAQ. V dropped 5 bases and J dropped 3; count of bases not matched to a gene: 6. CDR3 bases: TGTGCCAGCAGCCGGGACAGGCCAAACTACGAGCAGTACTTC. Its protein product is CASSRDRPNYEQYF.

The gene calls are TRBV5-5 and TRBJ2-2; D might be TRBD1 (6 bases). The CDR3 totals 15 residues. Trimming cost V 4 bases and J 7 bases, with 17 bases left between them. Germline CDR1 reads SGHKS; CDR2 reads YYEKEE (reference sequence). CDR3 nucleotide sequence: TGTGCCAGCAGCCAACTAGGGGGATCGATCGGGGAGCTGTTTTTT. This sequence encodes CASSQLGGSIGELFF.

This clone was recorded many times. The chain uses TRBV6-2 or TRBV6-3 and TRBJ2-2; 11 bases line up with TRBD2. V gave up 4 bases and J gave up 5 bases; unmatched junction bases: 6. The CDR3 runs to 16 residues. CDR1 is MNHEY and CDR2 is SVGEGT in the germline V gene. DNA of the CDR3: TGTGCCAGCAGTTCCCTAGCGGGGGGTGATACCGGGGAGCTGTTTTTT. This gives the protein CASSSLAGGDTGELFF.

The CDR3 loop reads CASSQSVTNGNTIYF. The CDR3 nucleotides are TGTGCCAGCAGCCAAAGCGTTACAAATGGAAACACCATATATTTT. V gene TRBV4-2 combines with J gene TRBJ1-3; D unclear. The CDR3 loop spans 15 amino acids. V gave up 2 bases and J gave up 3 bases, with 11 bases separating them. Germline assignment: CDR1 LGHNA and CDR2 YNFKEQ.

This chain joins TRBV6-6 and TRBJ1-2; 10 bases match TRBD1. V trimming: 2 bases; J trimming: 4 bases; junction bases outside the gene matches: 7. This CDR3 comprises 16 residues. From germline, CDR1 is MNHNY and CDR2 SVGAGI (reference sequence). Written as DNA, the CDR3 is TGTGCCAGCAGTTACCCGGGACAGGGGACTATCTATGGCTACACCTTC. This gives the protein CASSYPGQGTIYGYTF.